The present TCR beta chain was sequenced within a study of early T cells in non-severe SARS-CoV-2 infection (dated by TCRdb to about 2021). Background for the entire study: Bulk RNA from unsorted whole blood was used for TCR sequencing, so alpha and beta chains could not be paired. What the work shows at the level of the full study, not this receptor alone: VDJdb matching was skewed toward anti-spike CD8 responses and likely underestimated virus-specific expansions by missing private and CD4 specificities.

Library prep was done by 5' RACE. Instrument used: NextSeq 500. To correct for sequencing error and PCR bias, the TCR library protocol tagged individual cDNA molecules with unique molecular identifiers. Both TCR alpha and beta chains were sequenced, and tight co-correlation was observed between alpha and beta sequence abundances in each sample. The study's processing was this. Decombinator V4 was used to annotate the V gene, J gene and CDR3 of the TCR sequences. TCRs were defined as expanded if a significant change between any two time points was detected under a Poisson model with p below 0.0001. TCR abundances were normalised to the total number of TCRs sequenced per sample and were expressed as counts per million. MAIT TCRs were defined by TRAV1-2 paired with TRAJ12, TRAJ20 or TRAJ33, and iNKT TCRs by TRAV10 paired with TRAJ18. VDJdb, accessed 1 November 2021, was searched for CMV, EBV and SARS-CoV-2 annotated TCRs, with TCRs annotated for multiple antigens excluded. The public reads were run again by TCRdb, first through fastp at Q25 and then through MiXCR, and only productive beta chains were kept. Every CDR3 protein is listed once, alongside the most common genes and DNA of its rows. The V and J calls shown here were made by TCRdb, not taken from the authors' results. For this sample the table gives approximately 75,000 distinct CDR3 sequences, of which around 4.2% were detected only once. Around 3.4% of the sample goes to the ten largest clones.

Set within a cohort of healthcare workers in London, UK, this nested case-control study involved weekly PCR testing of nasopharyngeal swabs along with blood sampling. Between 23 and 31 March 2020, the week of the UK lockdown, healthcare workers were enrolled and then followed up weekly for as long as 16 weeks. Inclusive of the bounding cysteine and phenylalanine, the CDR3 is 16 residues long. Here the CDR3 DNA is all that survives: 48 bases in frame from base 1. After removal of 2 bases from V and 7 bases from J, the junction retains 10 bases not matched to a gene. Based on the germline V gene (reference sequence), the CDR1 and CDR2 sequences are DFQATT and SNEGSKA. In this sample, this clonotype turned up many times. What this receptor recognizes is not known. No base quality values were provided; no much bigger clone lies one nucleotide off.

This chain is built from TRBV20-1 and TRBJ1-6, and 8 junction bases match TRBD1. The clonotype was recovered from an adult who was a healthcare worker with PCR-confirmed SARS-CoV-2 infection or an uninfected control (not recorded which). The donor label of this sample is uncertain. The sequenced sample was whole blood, obtained at baseline. The nucleotides read TGCAGTGCTAGACGCAATGGACAGGGCTCGAATTCACCCCTCCACTTT. Its amino acids are CSARRNGQGSNSPLHF.